This is a list of T cell receptor beta chains from one sample in a study of control samples from healthy donors and cancer patients. Clones were sequenced by immunoSEQ multiplex PCR, and TCRdb holds only the in-frame ones, with some missing. The table includes about 110,000 clones, approximately 83% detected once. Specimen: blood. These receptor sequences come from a woman aged 50 to 60 in good health. The CDR3 runs from the conserved cysteine through the conserved F or W. The order of the fields is D gene, V gene, clone size, J gene, CDR3 protein, CDR3 DNA. D genes are given only for firm matches. Only some rows state a clone size, as once, few, many or a class for expanded clones.

.	TRBV29-1	few	TRBJ1-2	CSVTPGYYGYTF	TGCAGCGTTACCCCGGGATACTATGGCTACACCTTC
TRBD1	TRBV5-5	.	TRBJ1-1	CASSPAGGKNTEAFF	TGTGCCAGCAGCCCGGCAGGGGGTAAGAACACTGAAGCTTTCTTT
.	TRBV5-1	.	TRBJ2-4	CASSLRGGEAKNIQYF	TGCGCCAGCAGCTTGCGAGGGGGGGAAGCCAAAAACATTCAGTACTTC
.	TRBV12-3/TRBV12-4	.	TRBJ2-1	CAVRDTNNEQFF	TGTGCCGTCCGGGACACAAACAATGAGCAGTTCTTC
TRBD2	TRBV19	.	TRBJ2-7	CASKGGRADFDEQYF	TGTGCCAGTAAAGGCGGGAGGGCCGACTTCGACGAGCAGTACTTC
.	TRBV14	.	TRBJ2-1	CASSQELIAQFF	TGTGCCAGCAGCCAAGAACTTATAGCTCAGTTCTTC
.	TRBV3-1/TRBV3-2	.	TRBJ1-5	CASSRQLNQPQHF	TGTGCCAGCAGCCGACAGCTGAATCAGCCCCAGCATTTT
.	TRBV6-2/TRBV6-3	.	TRBJ1-5	CASSYSVAGLNQPQHF	TGTGCCAGCAGTTACTCGGTTGCGGGGCTCAATCAGCCCCAGCATTTT
TRBD2	TRBV11-3	.	TRBJ2-7	CASSTYNSGSYEQYF	TGTGCCAGCAGCACCTATAATAGCGGGAGCTACGAGCAGTACTTC
.	TRBV5-4	.	TRBJ2-3	CASSLGAGPRRGGTDTQYF	TGTGCCAGCAGCTTGGGGGCGGGGCCTAGGAGAGGGGGCACAGATACGCAGTATTTT
.	TRBV18	once	TRBJ1-5	CASSPSPGTGRGSGQPQHF	TGTGCCAGCTCACCGTCGCCGGGTACGGGAAGGGGTTCGGGACAGCCCCAGCATTTT
.	TRBV7-3	.	TRBJ1-2	CASSPLDGYGYTF	TGTGCCAGCAGCCCCCTAGACGGCTATGGCTACACCTTC
TRBD2	TRBV28	.	TRBJ2-2	CASIERGAPNTGELFF	TGTGCCAGCATTGAGCGGGGAGCCCCGAACACCGGGGAGCTGTTTTTT
.	TRBV2	.	TRBJ2-1	CAGGRDNEQFF	TGTGCCGGGGGCAGGGACAATGAGCAGTTCTTC
.	TRBV5-1	.	TRBJ2-3	CASSFTGLLTDTQYF	TGCGCCAGCAGCTTTACAGGGTTACTTACAGATACGCAGTATTTT
.	TRBV5-4	once	TRBJ2-1	CASSRSNEQFF	TGTGCCAGCAGCCGCAGCAACGAGCAGTTCTTC
.	TRBV28	once	TRBJ1-4	CASGGLGGEKLFF	TGTGCCAGCGGGGGACTGGGAGGGGAAAAACTGTTTTTT
TRBD1	TRBV28	.	TRBJ1-2	CASSQSGQGGHGYTF	TGTGCCAGCAGCCAATCAGGACAGGGGGGCCATGGCTACACCTTC
.	TRBV7-2	.	TRBJ2-7	CASSFGPSYEQYF	TGTGCCAGCAGCTTTGGCCCCTCCTACGAGCAGTACTTC
.	TRBV15	.	TRBJ1-5	CATSRVVGLHNQPQHF	TGTGCCACCAGCAGAGTCGTAGGACTGCACAATCAGCCCCAGCATTTT
.	TRBV28	few	TRBJ2-4	CASSPTLMGAKNIQYF	TGTGCCAGCAGTCCGACATTGATGGGGGCCAAAAACATTCAGTACTTC
.	TRBV25-1	.	TRBJ1-2	CASSAFSGGYGYTF	TGTGCCAGCAGTGCTTTTTCCGGGGGCTATGGCTACACCTTC
TRBD1	TRBV28	.	TRBJ1-2	CANSAGGHGYTF	TGTGCCAACTCCGCAGGGGGTCATGGCTACACCTTC
.	TRBV28	.	TRBJ1-1	CASSPGDNTEAFF	TGTGCCAGCAGTCCCGGAGACAACACTGAAGCTTTCTTT
.	TRBV29-1	.	TRBJ1-1	CSAGSEEAFF	TGCAGCGCCGGGAGTGAAGAAGCTTTCTTT
TRBD1	TRBV7-3	.	TRBJ2-5	CASSPGGALGETQYF	TGTGCCAGCAGCCCAGGGGGCGCGCTGGGGGAGACCCAGTACTTC
.	TRBV27	.	TRBJ1-2	CASSFVPDGSQESYTF	TGTGCCAGCAGTTTCGTACCCGATGGGTCCCAGGAGAGCTACACCTTC
.	TRBV19	few	TRBJ1-4	CASRLGTVNNEKLFF	TGTGCCAGTAGACTCGGGACGGTAAATAATGAAAAACTGTTTTTT
.	TRBV29-1	.	TRBJ2-5	CSAFARAPQETQYF	TGCAGCGCATTCGCCCGGGCCCCACAAGAGACCCAGTACTTC
.	TRBV19	.	TRBJ1-3	CASSILTERNTIYF	TGTGCCAGTAGTATTTTGACAGAGAGAAACACCATATATTTT
TRBD1	TRBV5-6	.	TRBJ1-1	CASSLSGTATEAFF	TGTGCCAGCAGCTTGTCCGGGACAGCCACTGAAGCTTTCTTT
TRBD2	TRBV19	.	TRBJ2-1	CASSISLAGVNEQFF	TGTGCCAGTAGTATTTCACTAGCGGGAGTCAATGAGCAGTTCTTC
.	TRBV7-2	.	TRBJ1-4	CASSLGNIGRDEDEKLFF	TGTGCCAGCAGCTTAGGGAACATCGGCAGGGACGAAGATGAAAAACTGTTTTTT
.	TRBV29-1	.	TRBJ2-1	CSVDIGKGSYNEQFF	TGCAGCGTTGATATAGGGAAAGGCTCCTACAATGAGCAGTTCTTC
.	TRBV7-9	.	TRBJ2-7	CASSSGVYEQYF	TGTGCCAGCAGCTCGGGGGTTTACGAGCAGTACTTC
TRBD2	TRBV7-6	.	TRBJ2-1	CASSLASLAGNEQFF	TGTGCCAGCAGCTTAGCCTCACTAGCGGGTAATGAGCAGTTCTTC
.	TRBV4-1	.	TRBJ1-1	CASSQVRMNTEAFF	TGCGCCAGCAGCCAAGTGAGAATGAACACTGAAGCTTTCTTT
.	TRBV10-2	.	TRBJ1-5	CATLQGNNQPQHF	TGCGCCACCCTGCAGGGTAATAATCAGCCCCAGCATTTT
.	TRBV5-1	.	TRBJ2-2	CASSLVPGRDTGELFF	TGCGCCAGCAGCTTGGTTCCAGGGCGGGACACCGGGGAGCTGTTTTTT
.	TRBV7-2	.	TRBJ1-5	CASSLSRQFGNQPQHF	TGTGCCAGCAGCTTATCCCGACAGTTTGGCAATCAGCCCCAGCATTTT
.	TRBV3-1/TRBV3-2	.	TRBJ1-5	CASSQNQPQHF	TGTGCCAGCAGCCAAAATCAGCCCCAGCATTTT
TRBD2	TRBV7-6	.	TRBJ2-5	CASSPPPVGGGPGETQYF	TGTGCCAGCAGCCCTCCCCCAGTTGGCGGGGGGCCAGGGGAGACCCAGTACTTC